Listed below are T cell receptor beta chains from one sample, sequenced in a study of Ad26.COV2.S vaccination and SARS-CoV-2 variants. The data were produced by immunoSEQ multiplex PCR, yet TCRdb's version contains in-frame clones alone and is incomplete. The table has about 480,000 clones, 87% seen once. Specimen: peripheral blood, collected in a trial of Ad26.COV2.S vaccine versus placebo. Receptors were obtained from a person between 18 and 65 years old who received the Ad26.COV2.S COVID-19 vaccine or a placebo. Both conserved end residues are trimmed from each CDR3.

TRBV19,TRBJ2-7,ASSIVFGQGFYEQY
TRBV25-1,TRBJ1-1,ASSATTGGGTEAF
TRBV6-2/TRBV6-3,TRBJ1-4,ASSYLSGEKLF
TRBV9,TRBJ2-3,ASSVGTTDTQY
TRBV29-1,TRBJ1-1,SGTGGRDTEAF
TRBV30,TRBJ2-5,AWTPRTSGRGTQY
TRBV30,TRBJ1-1,AWSFGEAF
TRBV4-2,TRBJ1-3,ASSQGLHSGNTIY
TRBV6-1,TRBJ2-7,ASSEAPGGVTEQY
TRBV5-1,TRBJ1-1,ASSPGPGRGNTEAF
TRBV5-1,TRBJ1-5,ASSLGSQGTNQPQH
TRBV6-1,TRBJ2-3,ASSVLSGTPTDTQY
TRBV6-2/TRBV6-3,TRBJ1-5,ASSGGARNQPQH
TRBV6-1,TRBJ1-3,ASSEALRNTIY
TRBV20-1,TRBJ2-7,RPRGVYEQY
TRBV12-5,TRBJ2-3,ASATGSTDTQY
TRBV6-1,TRBJ2-1,ASSKGRREGLNEQF
TRBV28,TRBJ1-2,ASSPKWSGDGYT
TRBV7-2,TRBJ1-1,ASSLALAGVAEAF
TRBV11-3,TRBJ1-6,ASSLDPGSPLH
TRBV9,TRBJ1-4,ASSATGFPTNEKLF
TRBV18,TRBJ2-1,ASSLDWDRRYNEQF
TRBV6-6,TRBJ2-7,ASRGSGFYEQY
TRBV3-1/TRBV3-2,TRBJ1-2,ASSQDQVSYGYT
TRBV27,TRBJ2-2,ASSPRSSGSFPGELF
TRBV6-5,TRBJ1-5,ASRRKEDGQPQH
TRBV7-9,TRBJ2-7,ASSSATTYEQY
TRBV3-1/TRBV3-2,TRBJ2-5,ASSQHPGGGETQY
TRBV30,TRBJ1-2,AWSGSLTGALNYGYT
TRBV7-6,TRBJ2-7,ASSLGNEQY